This entry lists 20 T cell receptor beta chains sequenced from one sample in a study of CD4 T cells in relation to SARS-CoV-2 and coronaviruses (dated by TCRdb to the early 2020s). Preparation of the library involved the immunoSEQ multiplex PCR assay. TCRdb carries this immuneACCESS record with in-frame sequences only. Its versions omit some clonotypes, under half of them owing to an unresolved V gene in the studies checked, with the rest unexplained. Counted in this sample were about 36,000 clones; over 75% of them appeared once. In total, the top ten clones hold around 21% of the sample. The antigens for these receptors are not known. Source material: memory CD4+ T cells from PBMCs, cultured in vitro. This sample's cell subset or site label indicates: memory (non-naive) CD4+ T cells. These receptors were taken from an adult with COVID-19.

The chain recombines TRBV6-1 with TRBJ2-6; D tentatively fits TRBD1 or TRBD2 (5 bases each). The CDR3 runs 19 residues. Germline V lookup: CDR1 MNHNS, CDR2 SASEGT. Trimming stripped 2 bases from V and 4 bases from J, with 21 bases between. The CDR3 nucleotides read TGTGCCAGCAGTGAATATGCTGGGGGTTGGGGCTCGGGGGCCAACGTCCTGACTTTC. It specifies CASSEYAGGWGSGANVLTF.

V gene TRBV13 combines with J gene TRBJ2-1, with no clear D. Trimming shortened V by 3 bases and J by 3 bases, and 9 bases separated the two germline ends. Germline lookup yields CDR1 PRHDT and CDR2 FYEKMQ (reference sequence). The CDR3 spans 14 residues. The CDR3 DNA is TGTGCCAGCAGCTTTCTCGATATCTACAATGAGCAGTTCTTC. Amino acid sequence: CASSFLDIYNEQFF.

This rearrangement joins TRBV30 to TRBJ2-5, with D hard to call. Trimming pared 2 bases from V and 1 base from J, leaving 17 bases between. CDR3 length: 16 residues. Germline V gene sequence: CDR1 GTSNPN, CDR2 SVGIG (reference sequence). CDR3 nucleotides: TGTGCCTGGAGTCATAGGGTTCCGGGTTCCCAAGAGACCCAGTACTTC. Protein: CAWSHRVPGSQETQYF.

This rearrangement joins TRBV4-2 to TRBJ2-7; D is unclear. From germline, CDR1 is LGHNA and CDR2 YNFKEQ. There are 13 residues in the CDR3. Trimming stripped 4 bases from V and 3 bases from J, with 10 bases between. The CDR3 nucleotides read TGTGCCAGCAGCCTGGAGCCTAGCTACGAGCAGTACTTC. Translation: CASSLEPSYEQYF.

This clone was found once. The chain recombines TRBV7-9 with TRBJ2-2; D ambiguous. Germline loops: CDR1 SEHNR, CDR2 FQNEAQ (reference sequence). The CDR3 runs 15 residues. V lost 6 bases and J lost 2, with 13 bases in between. The CDR3 region is CASRDRVSNTGELFF. Here the CDR3 DNA reads TGTGCCAGCAGAGACCGGGTCTCCAACACCGGGGAGCTGTTTTTT.

This clone appeared a few times. V and J are TRBV3-1 (or the pseudogene TRBV3-2) and TRBJ1-3; unclear D gene. The length of the CDR3 is 15 residues. The V end was cut by 4 bases, the J end by 7 bases, with 17 bases between. CDR1 LGHDT and CDR2 YNNKEL come from the germline V gene (reference sequence). Written as DNA, the CDR3 is TGTGCCAGCAGCCCAGGACTGGCCGGGTCGAACACCATATATTTT. Translation: CASSPGLAGSNTIYF.

This chain connects TRBV7-2 to TRBJ1-6; TRBD1 matches at 7 bases. CDR3 length: 15 amino acids. In germline, CDR1 is SGHTA, CDR2 FQGNSA. After removal of 1 base from V and 6 bases from J, the junction contained 3 bases not matched to a gene. The CDR3 DNA reads TGTGCCAGCAGCTTAGAATGGGACAGTAATTCACCCCTCCACTTT. Its translation is CASSLEWDSNSPLHF.

This clone was recorded a few times. The chain has TRBV7-9 and TRBJ2-3; 8 nucleotides agree with TRBD1. This CDR3 is 16 amino acids long. J gave up 3 bases and V 3 bases, and 8 bases lay outside the gene matches. Germline V gene data show CDR1 as SEHNR and CDR2 as FQNEAQ (reference sequence). This CDR3 is CASSFSRTGSTDTQYF. The CDR3 nucleotides are TGTGCCAGCAGCTTCTCGCGGACAGGGTCGACAGATACGCAGTATTTT.

This rearrangement joins TRBV28 to TRBJ2-1; D is unclear. The V gene's germline CDR1 is MDHEN and CDR2 SYDVKM. The CDR3 has 15 amino acids. The V gene lost 3 bases and the J gene lost 1 base, with 10 bases spanning the gap. The CDR3: CASSFDGVSYNEQFF. CDR3 bases: TGTGCCAGCAGTTTTGATGGGGTATCCTACAATGAGCAGTTCTTC.

This clone came up a few times. The CDR3 region has the DNA TGTGCCTGGAGTGTACTGGCCAGGGGGCAGCCCCAGCATTTT. Translation: CAWSVLARGQPQHF. The chain couples TRBV30 to TRBJ1-5; TRBD1 aligns across 7 bases. Germline V gives CDR1 GTSNPN, CDR2 SVGIG (reference sequence). This CDR3 is 14 amino acids long. V trimming: 0 bases; J trimming: 7 bases; junction bases outside the gene matches: 6.

This chain uses TRBV5-1 with TRBJ2-3; unclear D gene. V was cut by 0 bases and J by 0 bases, with 11 bases left in between. Germline V gene sequence: CDR1 SGHRS, CDR2 YFSETQ. This CDR3 comprises 16 residues. CDR3 residues: CASSLVPGRSTDTQYF. The CDR3 nucleotides read TGCGCCAGCAGCTTGGTCCCCGGGCGAAGCACAGATACGCAGTATTTT.

V and J are TRBV9 and TRBJ2-3; unclear D gene. Between the trimmed V and J ends, which lost 1 base and 3 bases, there was a span of 3 bases. The CDR3 contains 12 residues. Germline values: CDR1 SGDLS, CDR2 YYNGEE. CDR3: CASSVMTDTQYF. The CDR3 DNA follows: TGTGCCAGCAGCGTAATGACAGATACGCAGTATTTT.

The chain is built from TRBV10-3 and TRBJ2-3; 10 bases align to TRBD1. Germline trimming cut 6 bases from V and 2 bases from J; bases unmatched to any gene: 8. Germline V gene sequence: CDR1 ENHRY, CDR2 SYGVKD. The CDR3 length is 16 residues. This chain's CDR3 is CAIRGDRGRNTDTQYF. In nucleotides, the CDR3 is TGTGCCATCAGGGGGGACAGGGGTCGAAACACAGATACGCAGTATTTT.

This clone turned up a few times. CDR3 loop: CASNTAKGAGELFF. The DNA of the CDR3 is TGTGCCAGCAATACTGCGAAGGGTGCCGGGGAGCTGTTTTTT. V usage is TRBV27 and J usage is TRBJ2-2; no definite D call. There are 14 residues in the CDR3. Deletions cut 7 bases from V and 6 bases from J, with 15 bases between. CDR1 is MNHEY and CDR2 is SMNVEV in the germline V gene (reference sequence).

This chain uses TRBV1 with TRBJ2-1; the DNA was not used to check the table's D call, TRBD2. TRBV1 is a pseudogene segment. The CDR3 runs to 16 residues. CDR3 DNA: TGCACCAGCAGCCCAGGGACTAGCGACCTCCCCAATGAGCAGTTCTTC. Translation gives CTSSPGTSDLPNEQFF.

This clone was counted a few times. This chain uses TRBV28 with TRBJ2-1; TRBD2 matches 12 bases. Trimming cost V 2 bases and J 2 bases; bases outside gene matches: 1. The CDR3 has 16 amino acids. From germline, CDR1 is MDHEN and CDR2 SYDVKM. CDR3 nucleotides: TGTGCCAGCAGTTTAGGACTAGCGGGAACCTACAATGAGCAGTTCTTC. Translated: CASSLGLAGTYNEQFF.

This clone was recorded a few times. This chain connects TRBV11-3 to TRBJ2-2; 9 positions agree with TRBD2. V was clipped by 5 bases and J by 1 base; unmatched bases: 8. The CDR3 contains 17 residues. From germline, CDR1 is SGHNT and CDR2 YENEEA. In DNA form, the CDR3 reads TGTGCCAGCAGCCCGGTAGCGGGAGCGGGGAACACCGGGGAGCTGTTTTTT. Translated: CASSPVAGAGNTGELFF.

The chain uses TRBV3-1 (or the pseudogene TRBV3-2) and TRBJ2-1; D not resolved. Germline V gene sequence: CDR1 LGHDT, CDR2 YNNKEL (reference sequence). The CDR3 is 15 residues long. Trimming shortened V by 0 bases and J by 3 bases, and 9 bases separated the two germline ends. The CDR3 is CASSQDSRSYNEQFF. In DNA form, the CDR3 reads TGTGCCAGCAGCCAAGATTCACGTAGCTACAATGAGCAGTTCTTC.

The rearrangement joins TRBV2 to TRBJ1-1; D ambiguous. V lost 6 bases and J lost 1, with 12 bases in between. The CDR3 has 14 amino acids. Germline assignment: CDR1 SNHLY and CDR2 FYNNEI. The CDR3 loop is CASSDLDRNTEAFF. CDR3 coding DNA: TGTGCCAGCAGCGACTTAGATAGGAACACTGAAGCTTTCTTT.

The genes are TRBV11-1 and TRBJ2-1; maybe TRBD1 (5 bases). The CDR3 totals 11 residues. Trimming stripped 6 bases from V and 6 bases from J, with 6 bases between. CDR1 is SGHAT and CDR2 is FQDESV in the germline V gene (reference sequence). Here the CDR3 reads CASRQANEQFF. The DNA for the CDR3 is TGTGCCAGCAGACAGGCCAATGAGCAGTTCTTC.